This T cell receptor (beta chain) was identified in a study of early T cells in non-severe SARS-CoV-2 infection (dated by TCRdb to about 2021). About the full investigation: Because TCR sequencing was done on bulk RNA from unsorted whole blood, the alpha and beta chains could not be paired. On the study overall, not on this receptor specifically: VDJdb matching was skewed toward anti-spike CD8 responses, so virus-specific expansions were likely underestimated and private and CD4 specificities were missed.

A case-control design nested within a healthcare worker cohort in London, UK, was used, with weekly nasopharyngeal swab PCR tests and blood sampling performed. Healthcare workers were recruited during the week of the UK lockdown, between 23 and 31 March 2020, and followed weekly for up to roughly 15 weeks. The germline V gene (reference sequence) gives CDR1 as DFQATT and CDR2 as SNEGSKA. The CDR3 measures 17 amino acids from cysteine to phenylalanine. Only the CDR3 DNA is retained, 51 bases long and in frame from the first base. Here V drops 0 bases and J drops 2 bases, and the junction holds 11 bases not matched to any gene. Comment on this clonotype: No cognate antigen has been identified for it. The record has no base qualities; no much larger clone is one base away.

The method was 5' RACE. Sequencing used a NextSeq 500. In the TCR library protocol, unique molecular identifiers were attached to individual cDNA molecules to correct for PCR bias and sequencing error. Both TCR alpha and beta chains were sequenced, and tight co-correlation was observed between alpha and beta sequence abundances in each sample. Regarding the original processing steps: Decombinator V4 was used to annotate the V gene, J gene and CDR3 of the TCR sequences. Expanded TCRs were defined as changing significantly between any two time points under a Poisson model with p below 0.0001. Abundances of TCRs were expressed as counts per million after normalisation to the total number of TCRs sequenced in each sample. TRAV1-2 paired with TRAJ12, TRAJ20 or TRAJ33 defined MAIT TCRs, while TRAV10 paired with TRAJ18 defined iNKT TCRs. VDJdb, accessed on 1 November 2021, was searched for TCRs annotated for CMV, EBV and SARS-CoV-2, and TCRs annotated for more than one antigen were excluded. TCRdb reprocessing: public reads trimmed at Q25 with fastp, clones called with MiXCR, in-frame beta chains kept. Merged by CDR3 protein, the rows form single entries marked with the most common genes and DNA. The authors' filters were not applied to this entry. For this sample there are tens of thousands of distinct CDR3 sequences; roughly 6% appear just once. The ten largest clonotypes hold less than 9.5% of the sample.

This TCR was sampled from an adult who was a healthcare worker with PCR-confirmed SARS-CoV-2 infection or an uninfected control (not recorded which). The chain is assembled from TRBV20-1 and TRBJ2-7; 9 middle bases align to TRBD1. The source material was whole blood. The CDR3: CSARDWVPRQGAYEQYF. The DNA is as follows: TGCAGTGCTAGAGATTGGGTTCCCCGACAGGGGGCCTACGAGCAGTACTTC.